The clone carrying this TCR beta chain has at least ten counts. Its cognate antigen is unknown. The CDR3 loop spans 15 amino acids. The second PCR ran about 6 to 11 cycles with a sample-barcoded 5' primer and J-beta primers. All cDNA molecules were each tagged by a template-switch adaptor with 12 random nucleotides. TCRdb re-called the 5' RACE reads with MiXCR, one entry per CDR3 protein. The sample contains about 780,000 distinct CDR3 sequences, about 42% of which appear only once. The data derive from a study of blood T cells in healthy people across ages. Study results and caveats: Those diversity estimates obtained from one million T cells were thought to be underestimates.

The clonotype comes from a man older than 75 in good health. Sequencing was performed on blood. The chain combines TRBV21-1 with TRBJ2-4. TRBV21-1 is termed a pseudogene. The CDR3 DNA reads TGTGCCAGTCTCTTCAGCCGGGTAGCCAAAAACATTCAGTACTTC. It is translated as CASLFSRVAKNIQYF.